The rows below give T cell receptor beta chains drawn from one sample of a study of blood T cells in healthy people across ages. TCRdb itself ran the 5' RACE reads through MiXCR, one entry per CDR3 protein. The sample shows roughly 800,000 distinct CDR3 sequences, 55% to 70% of them seen only once. Sequences were obtained from blood. These receptors came from a young man in good health. CDR3s include the opening cysteine and the closing phenylalanine or tryptophan. D genes are given only for firm matches. Not all rows give a size; the values are once, few, many and, for expanded clones, a class.

TRBJ2-5 NA TRBV7-9 once TGTGCCAGCAGCTTCAGTAAAGAGACCCAGTACTTC CASSFSKETQYF
TRBJ1-6 NA TRBV6-2/TRBV6-3 NA TGTGCCAGCAGTTACACGGACCCAAGTTCACCCCTCCACTTT CASSYTDPSSPLHF
TRBJ1-2 TRBD1 TRBV5-8 NA TGTGCCAGCAGCTTAGAGGGGGCCTACTATGGCTACACCTTC CASSLEGAYYGYTF
TRBJ2-5 NA TRBV2 few TGTGCCAGCATGGAGGCGGGGGCGGGGAAAGAGACCCAGTACTTC CASMEAGAGKETQYF
TRBJ2-5 NA TRBV12-3/TRBV12-4 NA TGTGCCAGCAGTTTCTATGGGCCCCAGGGGACCCAGTACTTC CASSFYGPQGTQYF
TRBJ2-3 NA TRBV20-1 NA TGCAGTGCTAGAGATCCGGGAAAAAGCGGGCGCACAGATACGCAGTATTTT CSARDPGKSGRTDTQYF
TRBJ2-7 TRBD2 TRBV4-2 few TGTGCCAGCAGCCAAGCCTCCGGGACTATTGCTTACGAGCAGTACTTC CASSQASGTIAYEQYF
TRBJ2-1 NA TRBV7-6 NA TGTGCCAGCAGCTTAGATGGTCGAAGGGCGGGGTACTACAATGAGCAGTTCTTC CASSLDGRRAGYYNEQFF
TRBJ1-2 NA TRBV29-1 NA TGCAGCGTTGTTTTCTCGGAGCGGGAAAACTATGGCTACACCTTC CSVVFSERENYGYTF
TRBJ2-3 NA TRBV9 NA TGTGCCAGCAGCGTAACCACAGATACGCAGTATTTT CASSVTTDTQYF
TRBJ1-2 NA TRBV25-1 NA TGTGCCAGCTCTTTAAACAGGGAGGGAAGCTATGGCTACACCTTC CASSLNREGSYGYTF
TRBJ2-7 TRBD2 TRBV15 NA TGTGCCACCAGCATCTCTAGCGGGAGCTCCTACGAGCAGTACTTC CATSISSGSSYEQYF
TRBJ1-2 TRBD1 TRBV6-5 NA TGTGCCAGCAGCCCGGACAGGAATGGCTACACCTTC CASSPDRNGYTF
TRBJ2-2 NA TRBV5-1 NA TGCGCCAGCAGCCCTTCGACTAGTCCCAGAGCCGGGGAGCTGTTTTTT CASSPSTSPRAGELFF
TRBJ1-4 TRBD1 TRBV4-1 NA TGCGCCAGCAGCCAGGGGACAGGGATTAATGAAAAACTGTTTTTT CASSQGTGINEKLFF
TRBJ2-1 TRBD1 TRBV15 NA TGTGCCACCAGCAGAGATTCGCCGGGACAGGGAATGTATGAGCAGTTCTTC CATSRDSPGQGMYEQFF
TRBJ1-2 NA TRBV11-1 NA TGTGCCAGCAGCTTGGATAGGGGCCCGCATGGCTACACCTTC CASSLDRGPHGYTF
TRBJ1-1 TRBD1 TRBV12-3/TRBV12-4 NA TGTGCCAGCAGTTATGGGGTAGGGGGCCCATTAGCAGCTTTCTTT CASSYGVGGPLAAFF
TRBJ2-4 TRBD2 TRBV4-2 NA TGTGCCAGCAGCCAGAGCGGGAGGGCCCTGGACATTCAGTACTTC CASSQSGRALDIQYF
TRBJ2-7 TRBD1 TRBV3-1 NA TGTGCCAGCAGCTGGACAGGGACCGAGCAGTACTTC CASSWTGTEQYF
TRBJ2-3 TRBD1 TRBV29-1 NA TGCAGCGTTGTCACAGGGGGCACAGATACGCAGTATTTT CSVVTGGTDTQYF
TRBJ2-1 NA TRBV7-9 NA TGTGCCAGCAGCTTTATGATGGGCTCCAATGAGCAGTTCTTC CASSFMMGSNEQFF
TRBJ1-4 NA TRBV9 NA TGTGCCAGCAGCGCCCGGACTGCCTCAACTAATGAAAAACTGTTTTTT CASSARTASTNEKLFF
TRBJ2-5 TRBD1 TRBV10-3 NA TGTGCCATCAGTGAGGGGACAGGGGAAGAGACCCAGTACTTC CAISEGTGEETQYF
TRBJ2-7 NA TRBV20-1 NA TGCAGTGCTAGGGCTACTCGCAACCCAGCGAGGGTATACGAGCAGTACTTC CSARATRNPARVYEQYF
TRBJ2-7 TRBD2 TRBV4-3 NA TGCGCCAGCAGCCAGGATAGACTAGCGGACTACGAGCAGTACTTC CASSQDRLADYEQYF
TRBJ1-3 NA TRBV29-1 NA TGCAGCGCCCGCTCCTTTGGAAACACCATATATTTT CSARSFGNTIYF
TRBJ2-7 NA TRBV7-2 NA TGTGCCAGCAGCCCGAGATTTCAGGGGCGCGAGCAGTACTTC CASSPRFQGREQYF
TRBJ2-7 NA TRBV9 NA TGTGCCAGCAGCTCCTCCGGCAGCAGCTCCGACGAGCAGTACTTC CASSSSGSSSDEQYF
TRBJ2-5 TRBD1 TRBV5-8 once TGTGCCAGCAGGGTCCGACAGGGGTCAGAGACCCAGTACTTC CASRVRQGSETQYF
TRBJ2-4 TRBD2 TRBV20-1 NA TGCAGTGCCGCGAGCGGGGGCCGCGACATCCAGTACTTC CSAASGGRDIQYF
TRBJ1-1 NA TRBV6-5 NA TGTGCCAGCAGAAGTCACCAGGTGAACACTGAAGCTTTCTTT CASRSHQVNTEAFF
TRBJ2-5 TRBD1 TRBV7-2 NA TGTGCCAGCAGAAATGGACGGGACAGACAAGAGACCCAGTACTTC CASRNGRDRQETQYF
TRBJ2-7 NA TRBV27 NA TGTGCCAGCAGTTTGTCCGGGGACTCAAATGGCTACGAGCAGTACTTC CASSLSGDSNGYEQYF
TRBJ2-3 NA TRBV20-1 NA TGCAGTGCCGATCAGACAGACCGGGCGCAGTATTTT CSADQTDRAQYF
TRBJ2-7 TRBD1 TRBV12-3/TRBV12-4 once TGTGCCAGCAGAGGGACAGTGGCCTACGAGCAGTACTTC CASRGTVAYEQYF
TRBJ2-7 NA TRBV10-3 few TGTGCCATCAGTGAGTTTCGCGCCATCTCCTACGAGCAGTACTTC CAISEFRAISYEQYF
TRBJ2-5 TRBD1 TRBV18 few TGTGCCAGCTCACCAGAGACAGGGGAGAAGACCCAGTACTTC CASSPETGEKTQYF
TRBJ1-2 NA TRBV5-1 NA TGCGCCAGCAGCTTGAAAGCAGGAGTCAATGGCTACACCTTC CASSLKAGVNGYTF
TRBJ2-1 NA TRBV10-3 few TGTGCCATCAGTGAGTCGACGGGGCGGTCCTACAATGAGCAGTTCTTC CAISESTGRSYNEQFF
TRBJ2-6 TRBD1 TRBV6-6 NA TGTGCCAGCAGTTACGGGACAGGCCTCTCTGGGGCCAACGTCCTGACTTTC CASSYGTGLSGANVLTF
TRBJ1-2 NA TRBV12-5 NA TGTGCTAGTGGCTCGACAGTCTATGGCTACACCTTC CASGSTVYGYTF